This TCR beta chain was sequenced during a study of blood T cell repertoires in COVID-19. This clone showed up just once. This CDR3 is also generated by other DNA sequences in the sample. CDR1 is MGHRA, CDR2 YSYEKL, per germline. The CDR3 runs to 13 residues. V shed 1 base and J shed 3 bases, with 7 bases lying between them. Sequencing was performed with immunoSEQ multiplex PCR; in TCRdb, only in-frame clones are kept and a portion is missing. The sample yields some 390,000 clones, about 88% seen once. The chain recombines TRBV4-1 with TRBJ2-7, with D hard to call. This TCR was recovered from a woman aged 40-49 years with COVID-19, enrolled during active disease. Input material: peripheral blood. For the CDR3, the DNA is TGCGCCAGCAGCCAAGTTCCGAGCTACGAGCAGTACTTC. The encoded protein is CASSQVPSYEQYF.